This is a list of T cell receptor beta chains from one sample in a study of CD8+ T cells in alopecia areata. Measured with immunoSEQ multiplex PCR; TCRdb has only the in-frame clones, and not every one. This table holds fewer than 40,000 clones, nearly 55% found once. Specimen: CD4+ Tregs sorted from blood. The receptors derive from a human donor with alopecia areata. Both conserved end residues are part of each CDR3. The D gene is left open where the match is weak. Clone size is given for some rows only: seen once, a few or many times, or a class if the clone is expanded.

>.|.|TRBJ1-1|TRBV29-1
TGCAGCGTTGAAACATACACTGAAGCTTTCTTT
CSVETYTEAFF
>.|.|TRBJ2-7|TRBV6-1
TGTGCCAGCAGTGAAGCGCTCCGGGAGCAGTACTTC
CASSEALREQYF
>.|.|TRBJ2-3|TRBV29-1
TGCAGCGTTGACACAGACAGCACAGATACGCAGTATTTT
CSVDTDSTDTQYF
>.|.|TRBJ2-5|TRBV5-6
TGTGCCAGCAGCTTGCTGGGCTTAGCGGAGCAAGAGACCCAGTACTTC
CASSLLGLAEQETQYF
>.|.|TRBJ2-7|TRBV7-2
TGTGCCAGCAGCTCCACAGGTCCCTACGAGCAGTACTTC
CASSSTGPYEQYF
>.|TRBD2|TRBJ2-5|TRBV5-6
TGTGCCAGCAGCTTCCTGCGGGAGGGGCAAGAGACCCAGTACTTC
CASSFLREGQETQYF
>.|.|TRBJ2-7|TRBV27
TGTGCCAGCAGTTTAGGGCTGGGACCCTACGAGCAGTACTTC
CASSLGLGPYEQYF
>.|TRBD1|TRBJ2-7|TRBV27
TGTGCCAGCAGTCCCAGACAGGGTGGAGACTCCTACGAGCAGTACTTC
CASSPRQGGDSYEQYF
>.|TRBD2|TRBJ2-7|TRBV7-2
TGTGCCAGCAGCTCGACTAGCGGGAGGAACGAGCAGTACTTC
CASSSTSGRNEQYF
>.|.|TRBJ2-5|TRBV6-6
TGTGCCAGCAGTCCCCAGGGGGGTCGTCAAGAGACCCAGTACTTC
CASSPQGGRQETQYF
>.|.|TRBJ1-1|TRBV28
TGTGCCAGCAGTCTCGTAGGTGGGATGAACACTGAAGCTTTCTTT
CASSLVGGMNTEAFF
>.|.|TRBJ2-7|TRBV21-1
TGTGCCAGCTCAGAGTCTCTAACAACCTCCTACGAGCAGTACTTC
CASSESLTTSYEQYF
>few|.|TRBJ1-5|TRBV6-6
TGTGCCAGCAGTCCGTCAGCGACTTGGCCCCAGCATTTT
CASSPSATWPQHF
>.|.|TRBJ2-3|TRBV7-2
TGTGCCAGCAGCCAAGATAGGGGAGATACGCAGTATTTT
CASSQDRGDTQYF
>few|TRBD1|TRBJ2-5|TRBV5-1
TGCGCCAGCAGCATCGGGACAGGTACCATCCAAGAGACCCAGTACTTC
CASSIGTGTIQETQYF
>.|.|TRBJ2-7|TRBV5-1
TGCGCCAGCAGCCCGGGGGACAGATCCTACGAGCAGTACTTC
CASSPGDRSYEQYF
>.|.|TRBJ2-7|TRBV30
TGTGCCTGGAGTTTAGGCTACGAGCAGTACTTC
CAWSLGYEQYF
>.|TRBD2|TRBJ2-5|TRBV5-4
TGTGCCAGCAGCCCAGCGGGACTAACCCCAGAGACCCAGTACTTC
CASSPAGLTPETQYF
>.|.|TRBJ2-2|TRBV7-2
TGTGCCAGCACTATGAGGGGGTACGACACCGGGGAGCTGTTTTTT
CASTMRGYDTGELFF
>once|.|TRBJ1-5|TRBV7-2
TGTGCCAGCAGCGACGGACTTAAGGCCCAGCATTTT
CASSDGLKAQHF
>few|TRBD1|TRBJ2-7|TRBV7-6
TGTGCCAGCACCACTCAGGCGACAGGGCTGGCCTACGAGCAGTACTTC
CASTTQATGLAYEQYF
>few|TRBD1|TRBJ1-2|TRBV30
TGTGCCCGAGAGAGGGGGCGAAAGTATGGCTACACCTTC
CARERGRKYGYTF
>.|.|TRBJ1-1|TRBV7-2
TGTGCCAGCAGCCTCACAGGGAACACTGAAGCTTTCTTT
CASSLTGNTEAFF
>few|TRBD2|TRBJ2-7|TRBV5-6
TGTGCCAGCAGCGCGACTGCTTCCGCGGGAGAATACGAGCAGTACTTC
CASSATASAGEYEQYF
>.|.|TRBJ2-4|TRBV6-6
TGTGCCAGCTCTCCCGGTAAAAACATTCAGTACTTC
CASSPGKNIQYF
>.|TRBD2|TRBJ2-5|TRBV4-1
TGCGCCAGCAGCCAAGGGGCTAGCGGAGGGCCTCAAGAGACCCAGTACTTC
CASSQGASGGPQETQYF
>.|.|TRBJ2-1|TRBV7-3
TGTGCCAGCAGCTCTGGACAGAGCTACAATGAGCAGTTCTTC
CASSSGQSYNEQFF
>.|TRBD1|TRBJ1-6|TRBV6-5
TGTGCCAGCAGGACCGGGACAGATAATTCACCCCTCCACTTT
CASRTGTDNSPLHF
>.|.|TRBJ2-5|TRBV18
TGTGCCAGCTCACCGACTCAAGAGACCCAGTACTTC
CASSPTQETQYF
>.|.|TRBJ1-5|TRBV7-2
TGTGCCAGCAGCTTACCAATGCGGGCGGATCAGCCCCAGCATTTT
CASSLPMRADQPQHF
>.|TRBD2|TRBJ2-5|TRBV4-2
TGTGCCAGCAGCCAAGATCTCGCGACTAGCTGGGGGACCCAGTACTTC
CASSQDLATSWGTQYF
>.|.|TRBJ2-3|TRBV11-2
TGTGCCAGCAGCTTAGCTAGAGATACGCAGTATTTT
CASSLARDTQYF
>.|TRBD1|TRBJ2-5|TRBV27
TGTGCCAGCAGAGCTGAGGGGGCTGGAGAGACCCAGTACTTC
CASRAEGAGETQYF
>.|.|TRBJ2-3|TRBV5-1
TGCGCCAGCAGCTTGACTATCCGAGATACGCAGTATTTT
CASSLTIRDTQYF
>.|.|TRBJ1-1|TRBV30
TGTGCCTGGAGGGAAAATCTAATGGGACACCTGAACACTGAAGCTTTCTTT
CAWRENLMGHLNTEAFF
>.|TRBD1|TRBJ2-5|TRBV5-1
TGCGCCAGCAGCGCAACAGGGGGCTACTTACAGGATGGGGAGACCCAGTACTTC
CASSATGGYLQDGETQYF
>.|TRBD2|TRBJ2-7|TRBV27
TGTGCCAGCAGCCTGACTAGCGGGAGTTGGAACGAGCAGTACTTC
CASSLTSGSWNEQYF
>once|.|TRBJ2-3|TRBV30
TGTGCCTGGAGATTCCCCGACCGGGATACGCAGTATTTT
CAWRFPDRDTQYF
>few|TRBD2|TRBJ2-1|TRBV7-8
TGTGCCAGCAGCCCCTGGACTAGCGGGAGCATGCAGTTCTTC
CASSPWTSGSMQFF
>.|TRBD2|TRBJ2-7|TRBV5-1
TGCGCCAGCAGCTTGGGACGACTAGCGGGCCAGTACGAGCAGTACTTC
CASSLGRLAGQYEQYF
>.|.|TRBJ1-1|TRBV7-2
TGTGCCAGCAGCCAACAGGGTGAAGCTTTCTTT
CASSQQGEAFF
>few|.|TRBJ2-7|TRBV7-2
TGTGCCAGCAGCTTAGCGGTAATGGAGGGCAAAGCTTCCTACGAGCAGTACTTC
CASSLAVMEGKASYEQYF